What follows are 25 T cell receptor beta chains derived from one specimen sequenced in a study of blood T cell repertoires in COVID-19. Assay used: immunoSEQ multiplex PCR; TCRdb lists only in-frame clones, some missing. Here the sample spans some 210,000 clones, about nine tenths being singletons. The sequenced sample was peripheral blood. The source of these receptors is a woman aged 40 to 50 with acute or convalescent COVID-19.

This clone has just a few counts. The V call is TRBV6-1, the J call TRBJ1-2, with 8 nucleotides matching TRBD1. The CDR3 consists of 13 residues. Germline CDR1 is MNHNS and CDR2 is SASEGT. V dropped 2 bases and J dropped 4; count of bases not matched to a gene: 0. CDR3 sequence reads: CASSEQGAYGYTF. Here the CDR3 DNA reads TGTGCCAGCAGTGAACAGGGGGCCTATGGCTACACCTTC.

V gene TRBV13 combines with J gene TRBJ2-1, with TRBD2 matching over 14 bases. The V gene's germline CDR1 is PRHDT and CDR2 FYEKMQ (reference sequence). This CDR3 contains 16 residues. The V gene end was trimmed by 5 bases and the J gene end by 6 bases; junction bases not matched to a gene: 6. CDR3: CASSLTSGGVSNEQFF. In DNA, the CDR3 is TGTGCCAGCAGCCTGACTAGCGGGGGGGTTAGCAATGAGCAGTTCTTC.

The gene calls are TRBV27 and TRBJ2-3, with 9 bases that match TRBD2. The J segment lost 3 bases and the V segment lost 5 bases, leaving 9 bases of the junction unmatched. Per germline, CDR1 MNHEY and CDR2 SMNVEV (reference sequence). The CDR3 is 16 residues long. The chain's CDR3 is CASSLRLAERTDTQYF. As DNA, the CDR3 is TGTGCCAGCAGTCTACGACTAGCGGAAAGAACAGATACGCAGTATTTT.

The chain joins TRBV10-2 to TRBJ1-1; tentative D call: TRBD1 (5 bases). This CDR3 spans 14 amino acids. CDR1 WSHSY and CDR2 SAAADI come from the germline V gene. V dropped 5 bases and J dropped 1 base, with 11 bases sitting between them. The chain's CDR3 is CASSSQGKNTEAFF. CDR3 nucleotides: TGCGCCAGCAGTTCGCAGGGCAAGAACACTGAAGCTTTCTTT.

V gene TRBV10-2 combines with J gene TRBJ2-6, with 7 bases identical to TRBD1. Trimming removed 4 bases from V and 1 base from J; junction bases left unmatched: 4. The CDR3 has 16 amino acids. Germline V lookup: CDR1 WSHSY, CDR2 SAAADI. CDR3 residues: CASSADRPSGANVLTF. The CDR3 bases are TGCGCCAGCAGTGCGGACAGGCCTTCTGGGGCCAACGTCCTGACTTTC.

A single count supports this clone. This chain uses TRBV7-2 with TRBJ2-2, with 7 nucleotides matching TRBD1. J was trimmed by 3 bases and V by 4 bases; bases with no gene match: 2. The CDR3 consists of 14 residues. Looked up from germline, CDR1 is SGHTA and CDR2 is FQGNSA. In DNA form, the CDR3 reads TGTGCCAGCAGCTCGACAGGGCACACCGGGGAGCTGTTTTTT. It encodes CASSSTGHTGELFF.

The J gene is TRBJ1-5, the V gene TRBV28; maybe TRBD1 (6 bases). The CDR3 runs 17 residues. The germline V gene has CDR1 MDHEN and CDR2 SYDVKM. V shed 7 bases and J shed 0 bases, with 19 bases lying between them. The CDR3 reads CASTLIDNRASNQPQHF. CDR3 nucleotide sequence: TGTGCCAGCACTCTTATTGATAACAGGGCTAGCAATCAGCCCCAGCATTTT.

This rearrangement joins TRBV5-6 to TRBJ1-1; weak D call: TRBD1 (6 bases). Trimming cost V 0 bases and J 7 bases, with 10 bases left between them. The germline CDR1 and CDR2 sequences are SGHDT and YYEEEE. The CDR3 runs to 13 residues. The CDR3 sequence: CASSLGGQYEAFF. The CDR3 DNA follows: TGTGCCAGCAGCTTGGGGGGGCAGTATGAAGCTTTCTTT.

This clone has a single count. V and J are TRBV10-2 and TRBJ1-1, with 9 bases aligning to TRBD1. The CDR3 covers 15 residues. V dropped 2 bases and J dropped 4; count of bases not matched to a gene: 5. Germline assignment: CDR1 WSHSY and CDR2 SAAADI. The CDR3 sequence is CASSEPTGGITEAFF. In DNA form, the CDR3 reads TGCGCCAGCAGTGAGCCTACAGGGGGCATCACTGAAGCTTTCTTT.

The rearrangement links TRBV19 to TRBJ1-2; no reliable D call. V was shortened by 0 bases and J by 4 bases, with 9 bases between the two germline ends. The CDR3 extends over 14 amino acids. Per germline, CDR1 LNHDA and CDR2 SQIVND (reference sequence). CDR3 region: CASSIDERLYGYTF. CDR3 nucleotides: TGTGCCAGTAGTATAGATGAGCGGCTCTATGGCTACACCTTC. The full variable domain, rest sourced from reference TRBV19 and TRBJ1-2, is DGGITQSPKYLFRKEGQNVTLSCEQNLNHDAMYWYRQDPGQGLRLIYYSQIVNDFQKGDIAEGYSVSREKKESFPLTVTSAQKNPTAFYLCASSIDERLYGYTFGSGTRLTVV.

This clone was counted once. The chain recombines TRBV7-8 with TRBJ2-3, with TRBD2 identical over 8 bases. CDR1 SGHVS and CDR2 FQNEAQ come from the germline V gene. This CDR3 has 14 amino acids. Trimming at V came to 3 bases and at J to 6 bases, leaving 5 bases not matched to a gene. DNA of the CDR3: TGTGCCAGCAGCTTGGTAAGACTAGCGGATACGCAGTATTTT. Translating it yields CASSLVRLADTQYF.

CDR3 bases: TGTGCCAGCAGCTTAGTGGGGGCTTTCTCCTATAATTCACCCCTCCACTTT. Translating it yields CASSLVGAFSYNSPLHF. The chain has TRBV11-2 and TRBJ1-6, with D perhaps TRBD1 (6 bases). CDR3 length: 17 amino acids. In germline, CDR1 is SGHAT, CDR2 FQNNGV. With 1 base removed from V and 0 bases from J, the gap between germline ends came to 10 bases.

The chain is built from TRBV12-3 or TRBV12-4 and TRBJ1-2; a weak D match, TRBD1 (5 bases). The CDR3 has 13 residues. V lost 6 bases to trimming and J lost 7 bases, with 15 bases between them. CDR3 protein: CASRDSRVGGYTF. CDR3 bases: TGTGCCAGCAGGGATAGCAGGGTCGGTGGCTACACCTTC.

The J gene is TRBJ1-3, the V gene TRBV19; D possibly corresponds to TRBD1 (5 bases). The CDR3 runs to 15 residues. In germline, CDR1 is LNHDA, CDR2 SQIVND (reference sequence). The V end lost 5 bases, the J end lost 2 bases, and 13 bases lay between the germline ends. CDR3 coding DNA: TGTGCCAGTAGTCCACGCACAGGCACTGGAAACACCATATATTTT. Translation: CASSPRTGTGNTIYF.

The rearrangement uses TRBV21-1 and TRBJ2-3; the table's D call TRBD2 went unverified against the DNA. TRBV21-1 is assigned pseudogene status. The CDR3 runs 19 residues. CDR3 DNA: TGTGCCAGCAGCTCGCGGACTAGCGGGGGGATGAATAGCACAGATACGCAGTATTTT. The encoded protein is CASSSRTSGGMNSTDTQYF.

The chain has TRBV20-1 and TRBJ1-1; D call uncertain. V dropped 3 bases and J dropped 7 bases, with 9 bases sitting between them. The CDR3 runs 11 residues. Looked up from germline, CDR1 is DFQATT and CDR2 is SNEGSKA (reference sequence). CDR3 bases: TGCAGTGCTAGTGGGCAGCGTGAAGCTTTCTTT. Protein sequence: CSASGQREAFF.

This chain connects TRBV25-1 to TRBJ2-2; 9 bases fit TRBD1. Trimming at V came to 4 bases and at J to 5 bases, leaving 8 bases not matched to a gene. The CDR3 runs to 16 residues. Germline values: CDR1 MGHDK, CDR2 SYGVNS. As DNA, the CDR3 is TGTGCCAGCAGTGGCCGGACAGGGGAGGCAACCGGGGAGCTGTTTTTT. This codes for CASSGRTGEATGELFF.

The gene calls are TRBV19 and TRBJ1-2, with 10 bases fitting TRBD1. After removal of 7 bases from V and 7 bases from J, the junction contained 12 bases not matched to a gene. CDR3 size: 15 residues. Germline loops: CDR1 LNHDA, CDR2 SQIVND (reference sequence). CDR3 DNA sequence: TGTGCCAGTACCCCGACAGGGGGCGATGTTGCTGGCTACACCTTC. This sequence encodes CASTPTGGDVAGYTF. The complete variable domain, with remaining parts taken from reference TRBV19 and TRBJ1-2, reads DGGITQSPKYLFRKEGQNVTLSCEQNLNHDAMYWYRQDPGQGLRLIYYSQIVNDFQKGDIAEGYSVSREKKESFPLTVTSAQKNPTAFYLCASTPTGGDVAGYTFGSGTRLTVV.

In nucleotides, the CDR3 is TGTGCCAGCAGCCCGTGGGACAGGCGTGATCGAGCTTTCTTT. Translation gives CASSPWDRRDRAFF. The chain is built from TRBV5-5 and TRBJ1-1, with 8 bases identical to TRBD1. The ends lost 4 bases at V and 10 bases at J; junction bases unmatched: 12. There are 14 residues in the CDR3. Germline CDR1 reads SGHKS; CDR2 reads YYEKEE (reference sequence).

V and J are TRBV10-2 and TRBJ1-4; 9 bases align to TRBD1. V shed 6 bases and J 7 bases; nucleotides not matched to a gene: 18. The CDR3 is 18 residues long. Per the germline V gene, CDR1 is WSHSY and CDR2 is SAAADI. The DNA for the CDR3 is TGCGCCAGCAGCCCCCCCGACAGGGGGAATTATCTTGGTGAAAAACTGTTTTTT. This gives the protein CASSPPDRGNYLGEKLFF.

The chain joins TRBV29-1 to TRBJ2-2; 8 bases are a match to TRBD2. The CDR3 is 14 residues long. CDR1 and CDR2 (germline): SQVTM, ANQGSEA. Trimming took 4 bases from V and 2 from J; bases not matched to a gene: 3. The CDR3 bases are TGCAGCGTTGTGCGGGGGGTCAACACCGGGGAGCTGTTTTTT. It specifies CSVVRGVNTGELFF.

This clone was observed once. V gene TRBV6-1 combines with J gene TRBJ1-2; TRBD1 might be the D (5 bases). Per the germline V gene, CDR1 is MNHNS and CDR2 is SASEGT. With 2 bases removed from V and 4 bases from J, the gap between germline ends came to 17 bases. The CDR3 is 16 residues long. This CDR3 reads CASSEYGEEGRYGYTF. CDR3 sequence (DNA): TGTGCCAGCAGTGAATATGGAGAGGAGGGGCGCTATGGCTACACCTTC.

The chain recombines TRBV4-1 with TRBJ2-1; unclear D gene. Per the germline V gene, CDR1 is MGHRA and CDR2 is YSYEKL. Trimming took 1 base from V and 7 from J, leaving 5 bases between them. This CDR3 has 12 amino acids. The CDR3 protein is CASSQARNEQFF. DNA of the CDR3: TGCGCCAGCAGCCAAGCCCGGAATGAGCAGTTCTTC.

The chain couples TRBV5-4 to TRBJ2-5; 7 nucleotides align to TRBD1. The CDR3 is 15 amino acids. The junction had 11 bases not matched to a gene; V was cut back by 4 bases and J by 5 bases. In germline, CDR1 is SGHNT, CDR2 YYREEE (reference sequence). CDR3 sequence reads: CASSRSTGIGETQYF. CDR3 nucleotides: TGTGCCAGCAGCCGCTCGACAGGGATCGGGGAGACCCAGTACTTC.

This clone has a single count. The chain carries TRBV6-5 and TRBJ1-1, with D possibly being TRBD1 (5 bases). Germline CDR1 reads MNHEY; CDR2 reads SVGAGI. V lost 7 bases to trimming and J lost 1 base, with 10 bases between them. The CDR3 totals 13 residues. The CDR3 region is CASTRGTNTEAFF. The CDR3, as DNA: TGTGCCAGCACTCGGGGGACGAACACTGAAGCTTTCTTT.